This T cell receptor (beta chain) is drawn from a study of cytomegalovirus exposure and HLA in healthy donors (dated 2017 in TCRdb). About the full investigation: An earlier analysis of roughly 570 of the donors reported 276 Gb of sequence data and approximately 120 million unique TCR beta sequences obtained from around 180 million T cells. Roughly 290 gigabases of sequencing data and around 85 million unique TCR sequences made up an early release that covered approximately 650 HLA-typed donors. Of the 300 to 500 genotyped donors, approximately 81% were placed in the genetic ancestry cluster associated with self-reported Caucasian donors. The study aimed to test whether cataloging public T cell receptors could reveal signatures of past pathogen exposure. The study used immunosequencing to profile the T cell repertoires of several hundred subjects and linked those repertoires to cytomegalovirus serostatus. In addition to the first cohort of 500 to 850 subjects, a separate validation cohort of approximately 130 different subjects was used. The study combined high-throughput TCR immunosequencing, statistical association of individual TCRs with disease status, and machine learning to predict cytomegalovirus infection status. To study patterns of TCR occurrence, a later analysis re-analyzed previously published TCR beta repertoires from more than 550 donors and added high-resolution HLA genotyping. In the later analysis, no new phenotypic data were used to find candidate immune exposures; instead, reliance was placed on TCR beta sequences and their occurrence across donors. In an earlier analysis of 500 to 650 of the donors, high-throughput TCR beta sequencing was used to judge whether each TCR beta V gene segment behaved as functional or pseudogenic. Donor age, sex, ethnicity and CMV serostatus were compiled alongside the repertoire data. In a later genetic analysis, genome-wide SNP genotypes for about 65% of the roughly 700 donors were used, and that subset was treated as a discovery cohort. Every discovery cohort repertoire had been produced on one sequencing platform. HLA typing covered class I and class II loci at four-digit resolution. Typing coverage differed by locus: A, B, C, DRB1 and DQB1 were typed in roughly 620-630 donors, DQA1 in about 560, DPA1 in over 600, and DPB1 in around 490. Several DR-DQ haplotypes were treated as single units for association and clustering because of strong linkage in the cohort. Among several hundred genotyped donors of the cohort, an average of around 240,000 unique TCR beta nucleotide sequences was sequenced per donor, of which about 19% were non-productive. What the research found in general, with its limitations: Because some donors lacked HLA typing at each locus, the association tests relied only on the typed subset. Most TCR sequences were observed very rarely across donors, whereas some public TCRs were present in many individuals. A further reported finding was that TCR beta sequences accurately predicted the HLA-A and HLA-B alleles for most subjects in the first cohort. The presence/absence analyses assumed that sequencing depth was roughly uniform across donors, and that assumption may not be true. A few of the identified cytomegalovirus-associated TCR beta chains were confirmed in vitro to be specific for cytomegalovirus antigens. The study listed 164 TCR beta chains as associated with cytomegalovirus. Several of the top co-occurrence clusters appeared to be linked to parvovirus B19, influenza, CMV and Epstein-Barr virus, according to a later analysis. A later analysis found that most CMV-associated TCR beta chains appeared HLA-restricted, with HLA associations seemingly driven largely by CMV exposure. Correlated functional status among segregating V segments might be attributable to linkage disequilibrium, but an unknown experimental factor could not be ruled out. According to the authors, the approach could potentially be generalized to other disease states and immunological phenotypes. The cohort was sequenced for TCR beta chains only, and without alpha or paired-chain data the features that could be detected were limited. The classifier was reported to diagnose cytomegalovirus status with high specificity and sensitivity in both the original cohort and the validation cohort. The earlier analysis of about 600 of the donors excluded 15 to 20 rarely observed V segments, including chromosome 9 orphons, because counts were too low. A cluster of highly shared sequence variants was judged likely to be a technical artifact of the sequencing pipeline. In a later analysis, around 15,000 TCR beta sequences were associated with specific HLA alleles at a false discovery rate of 0.05. In an earlier analysis of some 540 of the donors, most TCR beta V segments appeared in productive rearrangements about 87% or about 30% of the time, broadly matching IMGT annotations. According to a later analysis, TCR association rates differed among HLA loci, with DRB1 alleles showing the most associated TCRs and HLA-C alleles showing the fewest. According to a later genetic analysis, donors in an Asian-associated ancestry cluster had fewer N-insertions in productive TCRs than the approximately 670-donor mean. A later genetic analysis associated a missense DCLRE1C variant with V-gene and J-gene trimming of TCR beta chains, and an independent cohort replicated the association. CMV serostatus was the only immune exposure information available for the cohort. When HLA alleles, especially DR and DQ, strongly co-occurred, TCR associations were difficult to assign to individual alleles. A later analysis found that HLA-associated TCR beta chains were more clonally expanded and had lower generation probabilities than equally common non-associated chains. Because the 87-base-pair reads could not distinguish some IMGT-functional V segments, including TRBV6-2 and TRBV6-3, those segments were excluded.

The library was produced with the immunoSEQ multiplex PCR assay. For the multiplex PCR, a mixture combining 60 forward primers for TCR Vbeta segments and 13 reverse primers for TCR Jbeta segments was used. Amplification of the CDR3 region of rearranged TCR beta genes was performed with a multiplex PCR assay on genomic DNA. On the Illumina HiSeq System, the amplified TCR beta libraries were sequenced as 87-base-pair reads. From the authors' description of their analysis: In a later analysis, tens of millions of unique TCR beta chains were counted across the 500 to 700 repertoires, and approximately 11 million of these chains were shared by at least two donors. To remove PCR and sequencing errors, raw reads were error-corrected and collapsed into unique sequences using a nearest-neighbor algorithm that merged closely related sequences. CDR3 sequences were aligned to IMGT reference sequences to assign V, D and J gene segments. For a sequence to be retained, a match of at least six nucleotides to both a V gene segment and a J gene segment was required. A rearrangement was called productive if the CDR3 had no stop codons and remained in frame with V and J, and every other rearrangement was called non-productive. Following IMGT convention, CDR3 was defined as the stretch from the second conserved V-encoded cysteine up to the conserved J-encoded phenylalanine. The earlier analysis of about 610 of the donors excluded sequences that lacked an unambiguous match to a single V gene segment. An earlier analysis of just under 600 of the donors called V segments functional above 56.7% productive rearrangements and segregating when the between-donor standard deviation exceeded 5%. A statistical classification framework was developed to diagnose cytomegalovirus status using the catalog of TCR beta chain sequences. In a later analysis, V and J genes were assigned by comparing TCR nucleotide sequences against IMGT/GENE-DB human TR gene sequences. In a later analysis, CDR3 sequences and most-parsimonious VDJ recombination scenarios were assigned using the TCRdist pipeline. In a later analysis, each TCR beta chain was defined by its CDR3 amino acid sequence together with its V-gene family, and reads without a unique V-gene family were excluded. In a later analysis, 500 to 700 highly shared, low-generation-probability nucleotide sequences were removed to address suspected cross-contamination and a sequencing artifact. A later analysis calculated a clonal expansion index for each public chain from normalized within-repertoire ranks of inferred template counts. Generation probabilities in a later analysis came from a VDJ recombination model fitted to out-of-frame rearrangements, and those results were checked against IGoR. Hypergeometric tests were used in a later analysis to score TCR-TCR, TCR-HLA and TCR-CMV co-occurrence, with a repertoire-size bias correction applied to the TCR pairs. In a later analysis, false discovery rates were estimated by permuting HLA or CMV assignments 20 times. In a later analysis, co-occurring TCRs were grouped with DBSCAN, and TCRdist sequence similarity was added when clustering was performed within HLA-allele-positive subsets. For co-occurrence clustering, repertoires with fewer than 30,000 or more than 120,000 public chains were excluded, along with five or six repertoires with anomalous nucleotide sharing. The table comes from immuneACCESS by way of TCRdb, which keeps in-frame sequences with V and J called. Part of the clones is missing from these tables; in studies checked, under half for an unresolved V gene and the rest for unknown reasons. From that table come the V and J calls and clone size; the DNA was used to work out D and trimming. This sample holds about 200,000 clones; 75% to 85% were observed only once. The top ten clones comprise more than 1.3% of the sample.

The cohort comprised fewer than 750 healthy bone marrow donors. All cohort members were sampled while nominally healthy, although unrecorded immune exposures were likely present. The donor was CMV seronegative and belonged to the group of roughly 330 seronegative cohort members. A peripheral blood sample was provided by each donor, and peripheral blood mononuclear cells were used for TCR beta sequencing. Genomic DNA extraction from the blood cell samples was performed with the Qiagen DNeasy Blood Extraction Kit. Its CDR3 holds 11 amino acids, cysteine through phenylalanine. The DNA shown is the 33-base CDR3, in frame from base 1. The germline V gene encodes CDR1 SEHNR and CDR2 FQNEAQ (reference sequence). The junction shows trimming of 2 bases on V and 6 bases on J, plus 3 bases between the germline ends. On this clone itself: Its recognized antigen is unknown. One base away there is no much larger clone; base qualities are not given. Other nucleotide sequences in the sample specify the same CDR3.

The sample was PBMCs. The receptor comes from a girl aged 10-17 years in good health and CMV-seronegative. This sequence uses TRBV7-9 and TRBJ2-3, with the D gene call left open. CDR3 protein: CASSLSDTQYF. Here is the DNA: TGTGCCAGCAGCTTATCTGATACGCAGTATTTT.